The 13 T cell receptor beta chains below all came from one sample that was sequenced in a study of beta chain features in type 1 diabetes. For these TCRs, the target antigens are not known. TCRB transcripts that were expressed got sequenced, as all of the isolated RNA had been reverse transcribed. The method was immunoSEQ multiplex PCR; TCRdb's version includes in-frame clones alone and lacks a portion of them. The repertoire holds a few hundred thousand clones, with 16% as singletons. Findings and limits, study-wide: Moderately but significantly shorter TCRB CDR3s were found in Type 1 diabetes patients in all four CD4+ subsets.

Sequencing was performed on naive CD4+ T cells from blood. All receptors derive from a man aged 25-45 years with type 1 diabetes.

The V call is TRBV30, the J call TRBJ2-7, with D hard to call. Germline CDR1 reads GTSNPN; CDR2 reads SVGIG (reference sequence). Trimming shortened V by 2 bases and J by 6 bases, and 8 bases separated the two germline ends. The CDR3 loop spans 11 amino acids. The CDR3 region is CAWSPWREQYF. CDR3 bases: TGTGCCTGGAGTCCCTGGCGCGAGCAGTACTTC.

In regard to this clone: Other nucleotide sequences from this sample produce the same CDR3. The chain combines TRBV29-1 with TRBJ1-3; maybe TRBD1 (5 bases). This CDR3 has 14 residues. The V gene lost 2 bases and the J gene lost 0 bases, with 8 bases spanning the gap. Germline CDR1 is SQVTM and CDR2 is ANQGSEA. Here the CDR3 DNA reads TGCAGCGTTGAACGGGGCGTCTCTGGAAACACCATATATTTT. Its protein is CSVERGVSGNTIYF.

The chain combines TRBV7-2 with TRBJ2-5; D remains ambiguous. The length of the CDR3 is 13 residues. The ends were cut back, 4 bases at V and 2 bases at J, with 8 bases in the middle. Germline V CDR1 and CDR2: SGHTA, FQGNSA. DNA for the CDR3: TGTGCCAGCAGCTGGACGTTTCAAGAGACCCAGTACTTC. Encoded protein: CASSWTFQETQYF.

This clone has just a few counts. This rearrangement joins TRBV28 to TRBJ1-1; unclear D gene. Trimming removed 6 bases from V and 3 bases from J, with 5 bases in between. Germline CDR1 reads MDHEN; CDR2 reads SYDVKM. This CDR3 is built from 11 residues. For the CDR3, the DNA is TGTGCCAGCAGATCCGACACTGAAGCTTTCTTT. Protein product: CASRSDTEAFF.

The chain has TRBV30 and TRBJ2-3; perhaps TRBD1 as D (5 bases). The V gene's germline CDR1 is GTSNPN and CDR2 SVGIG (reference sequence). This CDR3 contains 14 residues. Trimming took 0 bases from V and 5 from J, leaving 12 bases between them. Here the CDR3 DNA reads TGTGCCTGGAGTGTTGGTGGGGCTAGAGATACGCAGTATTTT. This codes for CAWSVGGARDTQYF.

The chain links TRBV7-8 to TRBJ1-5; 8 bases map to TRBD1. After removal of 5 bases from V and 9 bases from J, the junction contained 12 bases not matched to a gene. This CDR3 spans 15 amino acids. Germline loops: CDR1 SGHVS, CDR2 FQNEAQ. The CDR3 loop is CASSAIRDRPRPQHF. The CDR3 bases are TGTGCCAGCAGCGCTATCCGGGACAGGCCCAGGCCCCAGCATTTT.

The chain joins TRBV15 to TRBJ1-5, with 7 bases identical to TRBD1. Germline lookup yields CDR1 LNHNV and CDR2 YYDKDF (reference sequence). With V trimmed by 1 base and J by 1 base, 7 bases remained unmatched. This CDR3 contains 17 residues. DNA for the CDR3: TGTGCCACCAGCAGAGCACCAGGGGGTGCGAGCAATCAGCCCCAGCATTTT. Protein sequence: CATSRAPGGASNQPQHF.

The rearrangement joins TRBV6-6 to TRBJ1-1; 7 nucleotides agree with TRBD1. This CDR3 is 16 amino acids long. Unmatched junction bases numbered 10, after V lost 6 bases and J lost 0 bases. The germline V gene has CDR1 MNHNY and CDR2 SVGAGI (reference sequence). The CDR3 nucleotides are TGTGCCAGCAGCCATTTGCCGGGACAGTTGAACACTGAAGCTTTCTTT. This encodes CASSHLPGQLNTEAFF.

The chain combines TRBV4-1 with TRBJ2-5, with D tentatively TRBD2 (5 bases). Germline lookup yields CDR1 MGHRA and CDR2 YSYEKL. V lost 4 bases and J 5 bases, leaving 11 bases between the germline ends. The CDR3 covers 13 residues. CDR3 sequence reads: CASSLSVMETQYF. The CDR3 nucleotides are TGCGCCAGCAGCCTTAGCGTAATGGAGACCCAGTACTTC.

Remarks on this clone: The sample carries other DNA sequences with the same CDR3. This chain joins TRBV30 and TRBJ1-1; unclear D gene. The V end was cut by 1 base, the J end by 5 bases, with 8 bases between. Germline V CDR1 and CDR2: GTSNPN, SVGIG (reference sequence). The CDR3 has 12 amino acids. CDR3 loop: CAWSGGGTEAFF. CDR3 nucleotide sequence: TGTGCCTGGAGTGGGGGAGGAACTGAAGCTTTCTTT.

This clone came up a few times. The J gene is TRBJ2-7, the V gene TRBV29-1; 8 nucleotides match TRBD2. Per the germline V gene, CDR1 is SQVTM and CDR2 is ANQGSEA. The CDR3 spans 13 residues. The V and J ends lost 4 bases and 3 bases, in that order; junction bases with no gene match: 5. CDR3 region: CSVVLAEHYEQYF. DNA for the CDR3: TGCAGCGTTGTACTAGCGGAGCACTACGAGCAGTACTTC.

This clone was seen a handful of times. The CDR3 DNA sequence: TGTGCCTGGAGTATCTTGGATACGCAGTATTTT. This sequence encodes CAWSILDTQYF. This chain links TRBV30 with TRBJ2-3; D remains ambiguous. The CDR3 spans 11 residues. Deletions cut 2 bases from V and 6 bases from J, with 6 bases between. Germline V gene sequence: CDR1 GTSNPN, CDR2 SVGIG (reference sequence).

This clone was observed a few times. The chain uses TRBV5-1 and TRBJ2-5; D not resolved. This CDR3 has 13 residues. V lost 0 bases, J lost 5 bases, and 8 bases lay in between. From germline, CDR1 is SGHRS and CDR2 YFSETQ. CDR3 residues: CASSLEGSETQYF. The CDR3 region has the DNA TGCGCCAGCAGCTTGGAAGGAAGCGAGACCCAGTACTTC. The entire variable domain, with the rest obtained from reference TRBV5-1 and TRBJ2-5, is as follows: KAGVTQTPRYLIKTRGQQVTLSCSPISGHRSVSWYQQTPGQGLQFLFEYFSETQRNKGNFPGRFSGRQFSNSRSEMNVSTLELGDSALYLCASSLEGSETQYFGPGTRLLVL.